Detailed here is one T cell receptor (beta chain). With a much larger clone just one base away, this may be a read error. There were TCR beta CDR3 regions amplified from RNA transcripts. First-round RT-PCR with HTBI primers amplified the TCR CDR3 region. In TCRdb, the multiplex PCR reads were re-called with MiXCR into one record per CDR3 protein. Among around 100,000 distinct CDR3 sequences listed, 40% to 50% were seen once. CDR3 length: 15 residues. In germline, CDR1 is SGHVS, CDR2 FNYEAQ. The data were taken from a study of T cells in Graves' hyperthyroidism and ophthalmopathy. The clonotype was recovered from a man in his forties or fifties with Graves' hyperthyroidism. The source material was blood. This chain connects TRBV7-6 to TRBJ2-1; D is perhaps TRBD1 (6 bases). The CDR3, as DNA: TGTGCCAGCAGCACCCGGACAGTTGAGGCGGATGAGCAGCTCTTC. This sequence encodes CASSTRTVEADEQLF.